This entry lists 13 T cell receptor beta chains sequenced from one sample in a study of human CD8 memory T cell subsets. TCR beta was sequenced from UMI-tagged 5' RACE libraries. TCRdb reprocessed the 5' RACE reads, with one entry per CDR3 protein and no DNA. The sample has some 7,000 distinct CDR3 sequences. Sequences were obtained from CD8+ T cells from PBMCs. Source of these receptors: a human donor in good health.

Frequency places this clonotype as medium-sized (0.01 to 0.1%). The J gene is TRBJ2-2, the V gene TRBV20-1. The germline V gene encodes CDR1 DFQATT and CDR2 SNEGSKA (reference sequence). This CDR3 has 14 residues. The CDR3 loop reads CSARVIEDTGELFF.

The V gene is TRBV7-9, the J gene TRBJ2-7. The CDR3 consists of 13 residues. The germline gives CDR1 SEHNR, CDR2 FQNEAQ (reference sequence). CDR3 residues: CASSKGTSYEQYF.

The CDR3 sequence: CASTPRVGTEAFF. V and J are TRBV7-9 and TRBJ1-1; lacking DNA, the TRBD1 call made by TCRdb goes unchecked. The CDR3 covers 13 residues. The V gene's germline CDR1 is SEHNR and CDR2 FQNEAQ (reference sequence).

This clonotype shows up as medium-sized by frequency. The genes are TRBV9 and TRBJ1-5. This CDR3 comprises 14 residues. The germline CDR1 and CDR2 sequences are SGDLS and YYNGEE. The chain's CDR3 is CASSVGGPNQPQHF. Full variable domain (outside the CDR3, taken from reference TRBV9 and TRBJ1-5): DSGVTQTPKHLITATGQRVTLRCSPRSGDLSVYWYQQSLDQGLQFLIQYYNGEERAKGNILERFSAQQFPDLHSELNLSSLELGDSALYFCASSVGGPNQPQHFGDGTRLSIL.

This clonotype ranks as medium-sized in terms of frequency. The chain joins TRBV28 to TRBJ1-5. Germline V gene data show CDR1 as MDHEN and CDR2 as SYDVKM. This CDR3 region has 15 residues. The chain's CDR3 is CASSLYGNSNQPQHF.

This chain uses TRBV11-2 with TRBJ2-3. Germline V CDR1 and CDR2: SGHAT, FQNNGV. CDR3 length: 15 residues. The CDR3 sequence is CASSLGGTVTDTQYF.

V usage is TRBV7-2 and J usage is TRBJ2-1. The CDR3 has 12 amino acids. CDR1 and CDR2 from the germline V gene are SGHTA and FQGNSA. CDR3 sequence reads: CASSLPRIEQFF.

The chain has TRBV18 and TRBJ1-2; lacking DNA, the TRBD1 call made by TCRdb goes unchecked. The germline gives CDR1 KGHSH, CDR2 LQKENI. The CDR3 has 13 amino acids. CDR3 sequence: CASSPVQGYGYTF. The variable domain in full, completed from reference TRBV18 and TRBJ1-2, reads NAGVMQNPRHLVRRRGQEARLRCSPMKGHSHVYWYRQLPEEGLKFMVYLQKENIIDESGMPKERFSAEFPKEGPSILRIQQVVRGDSAAYFCASSPVQGYGYTFGSGTRLTVV.

CDR3 residues: CATLTGGWNEQFF. The chain combines TRBV10-2 with TRBJ2-1; TCRdb indicates TRBD1, and absent DNA this call remains unverified. The CDR3 length is 13 residues. The germline gives CDR1 WSHSY, CDR2 SAAADI.

The chain is built from TRBV5-1 and TRBJ2-1; TCRdb calls TRBD1, which cannot be checked without DNA. CDR1 and CDR2 (germline): SGHRS, YFSETQ. There are 14 residues in the CDR3. CDR3 region: CASSLTGVYNEQFF.

This chain uses TRBV20-1 with TRBJ2-7. Germline CDR1 reads DFQATT; CDR2 reads SNEGSKA (reference sequence). The CDR3 spans 12 residues. This CDR3 is CSARKTVLEQYF.

V usage is TRBV5-5 and J usage is TRBJ2-7; TCRdb designates TRBD1, a call that cannot be tested without DNA. The length of the CDR3 is 13 residues. Germline CDR1 SGHKS, CDR2 YYEKEE (reference sequence). The CDR3 region is CASSSAEGAEQYF.

This clonotype is labeled medium-sized based on frequency. The J gene is TRBJ2-1, the V gene TRBV29-1; TCRdb returns TRBD2, unconfirmable since there is no DNA. The CDR3 has 15 amino acids. The V gene's germline CDR1 is SQVTM and CDR2 ANQGSEA. The CDR3 loop is CSVSGLAGGPNEQFF.